This entry concerns a single T cell receptor beta chain. With 1 base removed from V and 5 bases from J, the gap between germline ends came to 9 bases. Germline V CDR1 and CDR2: SGHDT, YYEEEE. The CDR3 is 13 residues long. This sample was included in a study of T cell changes during pregnancy in multiple sclerosis. Clones were read by immunoSEQ multiplex PCR, and TCRdb kept only the in-frame ones, dropping some. The table shows about 69,000 clones, with just over 90% occurring only once. Material: peripheral blood, obtained in the third trimester of pregnancy. This rearrangement joins TRBV5-6 to TRBJ2-5; D uncertain. This sequence was found in a female donor with multiple sclerosis, enrolled in a pregnancy study. CDR3 DNA sequence: TGTGCCAGCAGCTTGATTAATTCGGAGACCCAGTACTTC. It yields the protein CASSLINSETQYF. The full variable domain, with the rest looked up from reference TRBV5-6 and TRBJ2-5, is DAGVTQSPTHLIKTRGQQVTLRCSPKSGHDTVSWYQQALGQGPQFIFQYYEEEERQRGNFPDRFSGHQFPNYSSELNVNALLLGDSALYLCASSLINSETQYFGPGTRLLVL.